The entry that follows covers one T cell receptor (beta chain) sequence. Participant age was about 18 to 89 years, and participants resided in fewer than 25 US areas. Recovery among Cohort 3 donors was established by two negative PCRs, clearance, or symptom resolution. The record originates from a study of blood T cell repertoires in COVID-19. Study-wide context: Italy, Spain and the United States were the sources of the convalescent and acute COVID-19 samples.

V was trimmed by 1 base and J by 4 bases, leaving 9 bases between them. Per germline, CDR1 SGHNT and CDR2 YYREEE (reference sequence). The CDR3 contains 15 residues. Using immunoSEQ multiplex PCR, the repertoire was profiled, and TCRdb retains in-frame clones only, with some absent. The data show more than 250,000 clones, with roughly 85% seen just once and approximately 6% held by the top ten. Sequencing used PBMCs or T cells enriched from blood (not recorded which). The sequence derives from a woman aged 25 to 39 who had recovered from COVID-19. The genes are TRBV5-4 and TRBJ1-6; D not resolved. CDR3 sequence: CASSLFGIYNSPLHF. DNA of the CDR3: TGTGCCAGCAGCTTGTTCGGGATATATAATTCACCCCTCCACTTT.